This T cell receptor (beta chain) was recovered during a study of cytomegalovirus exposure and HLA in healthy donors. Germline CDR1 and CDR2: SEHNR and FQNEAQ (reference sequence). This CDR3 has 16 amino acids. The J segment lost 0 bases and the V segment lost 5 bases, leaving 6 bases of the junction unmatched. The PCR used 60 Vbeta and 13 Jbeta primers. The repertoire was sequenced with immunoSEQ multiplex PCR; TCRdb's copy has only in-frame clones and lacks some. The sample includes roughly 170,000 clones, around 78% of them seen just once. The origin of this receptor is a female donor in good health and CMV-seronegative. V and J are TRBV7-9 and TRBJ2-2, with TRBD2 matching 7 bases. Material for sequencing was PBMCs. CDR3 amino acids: CASSGRGEANTGELFF. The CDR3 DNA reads TGTGCCAGCAGCGGACGGGGGGAAGCGAACACCGGGGAGCTGTTTTTT.